A single sample is the source of the 13 T cell receptor beta chains below, sequenced in a study of post-analysis software for immune sequencing data. These receptors' targets are unknown. The study, taken as a whole, reports: Controls showed lower frequencies than patients for roughly five TRBV segments, and TRBV5-6, TRBV5-1 and TRBV20-1 were among these.

The library was made from cDNA and included unique molecular identifiers. TCRdb redid the calling of the PCR reads with MiXCR, one entry per CDR3 protein. The sample holds hundreds of thousands of distinct CDR3 sequences, about 40% seen once. Sequencing input: blood. Source of these receptors: a girl aged 10 to 17 with multiple sclerosis.

The rearrangement links TRBV10-2 to TRBJ2-2; 7 bases line up with TRBD2. This CDR3 spans 17 amino acids. Germline assignment: CDR1 WSHSY and CDR2 SAAADI. V was pared by 6 bases and J by 6 bases, with 16 bases of the junction left unmatched. The CDR3 spells CASSYGGAGFLAGELFF. For the CDR3, the DNA is TGCGCCAGCAGCTATGGTGGAGCGGGATTTTTGGCCGGGGAGCTGTTTTTT.

V and J are TRBV5-1 and TRBJ2-5; maybe TRBD2 (5 bases). Trimming pared 4 bases from V and 1 base from J, leaving 11 bases between. The CDR3 runs to 14 residues. Per germline, CDR1 SGHRS and CDR2 YFSETQ. The CDR3 DNA reads TGCGCCAGCAGCCCGCGGAGCGGCCAAGAGACCCAGTACTTC. Protein sequence: CASSPRSGQETQYF.

The chain joins TRBV5-1 to TRBJ2-5; D may be TRBD1 or TRBD2 (5 bases each). Germline loops: CDR1 SGHRS, CDR2 YFSETQ. V lost 4 bases and J lost 2, with 15 bases in between. The CDR3 sequence is 15 residues long. The CDR3 is CASSLTGAEQETQYF. CDR3 coding DNA: TGCGCCAGCAGCCTAACCGGGGCAGAGCAAGAGACCCAGTACTTC. Combining the CDR3 with reference TRBV5-1 and TRBJ2-5 gives the whole variable domain KAGVTQTPRYLIKTRGQQVTLSCSPISGHRSVSWYQQTPGQGLQFLFEYFSETQRNKGNFPGRFSGRQFSNSRSEMNVSTLELGDSALYLCASSLTGAEQETQYFGPGTRLLVL.

The chain couples TRBV7-9 to TRBJ1-4; D gene unclear. The CDR3 contains 13 residues. Germline V gene sequence: CDR1 SEHNR, CDR2 FQNEAQ (reference sequence). Trimming left V 5 bases short and J 7 bases short, with 11 bases between. The CDR3 here is CASSPEIGEKLFF. The CDR3 bases are TGTGCCAGCAGCCCCGAAATCGGTGAAAAACTGTTTTTT. The whole variable domain, filled in from reference TRBV7-9 and TRBJ1-4, reads DTGVSQNPRHKITKRGQNVTFRCDPISEHNRLYWYRQTLGQGPEFLTYFQNEAQLEKSRLLSDRFSAERPKGSFSTLEIQRTEQGDSAMYLCASSPEIGEKLFFGSGTQLSVL.

The chain couples TRBV10-3 to TRBJ2-7; D remains ambiguous. The CDR3 loop spans 16 amino acids. Germline CDR1 reads ENHRY; CDR2 reads SYGVKD. Trimming left V 0 bases short and J 3 bases short, with 15 bases between. CDR3 sequence reads: CAISESLAAEYYEQYF. DNA for the CDR3: TGTGCCATCAGTGAGTCGTTGGCGGCAGAATACTACGAGCAGTACTTC.

The rearrangement uses TRBV28 and TRBJ1-2, with a tentative D call TRBD1 (5 bases). This CDR3 is 14 amino acids long. The germline CDR1 and CDR2 sequences are MDHEN and SYDVKM. V lost 5 bases and J 3 bases, leaving 13 bases between the germline ends. For the CDR3, the DNA is TGTGCCAGCAGTCGGGACCAGGGCGACTATGGCTACACCTTC. This translates into CASSRDQGDYGYTF.

This chain links TRBV6-2 or TRBV6-3 with TRBJ2-1; TRBD2 is a possible D gene (6 bases). Germline V gives CDR1 MNHEY, CDR2 SVGEGT. Between the trimmed V and J ends, which lost 2 bases and 7 bases, there was a span of 18 bases. There are 16 residues in the CDR3. The CDR3 region is CASSYGKGLTRNEQFF. Here the CDR3 DNA reads TGTGCCAGCAGTTACGGGAAGGGACTTACAAGAAATGAGCAGTTCTTC.

This clonotype came up many times. The rearrangement joins TRBV7-2 to TRBJ2-7; D uncertain. The CDR3 runs 14 residues. Germline CDR1 reads SGHTA; CDR2 reads FQGNSA. V was shortened by 1 base and J by 5 bases, with 12 bases between the two germline ends. The CDR3 DNA follows: TGTGCCAGCAGCTTAGATCAAGGGCGCCACGAGCAGTACTTC. The encoded protein is CASSLDQGRHEQYF. Based on the CDR3 plus reference TRBV7-2 and TRBJ2-7, the full variable domain is GAGVSQSPSNKVTEKGKDVELRCDPISGHTALYWYRQSLGQGLEFLIYFQGNSAPDKSGLPSDRFSAERTGGSVSTLTIQRTQQEDSAVYLCASSLDQGRHEQYFGPGTRLTVT.

The chain employs TRBV7-9 and TRBJ2-6; tentatively, D is TRBD2 (6 bases). Trimming removed 8 bases at V and 2 bases at J, with 16 bases between. Germline V gene sequence: CDR1 SEHNR, CDR2 FQNEAQ (reference sequence). The CDR3 loop spans 16 amino acids. This CDR3 reads CASGSSRTTGANVLTF. The CDR3 coding sequence is TGTGCCAGCGGCTCCAGTCGGACTACTGGGGCCAACGTCCTGACTTTC.

This chain connects TRBV29-1 to TRBJ2-2; no firm D call. V lost 5 bases and J 0 bases, leaving 10 bases between the germline ends. Germline V gene sequence: CDR1 SQVTM, CDR2 ANQGSEA. The CDR3 runs to 14 residues. DNA for the CDR3: TGCAGCGTTAAACTGAACCCGAACACCGGGGAGCTGTTTTTT. Translation: CSVKLNPNTGELFF.

The chain carries TRBV4-1 and TRBJ1-4; D is ambiguous. The germline V and J ends were trimmed by 0 bases and 4 bases, with 6 bases remaining between them. Per germline, CDR1 MGHRA and CDR2 YSYEKL. The length of the CDR3 is 14 residues. The CDR3 nucleotides read TGCGCCAGCAGCCAAGAAAGGAATAATGAAAAACTGTTTTTT. This encodes CASSQERNNEKLFF.

The chain links TRBV2 to TRBJ2-5; 12 nucleotides agree with TRBD2. The CDR3 has 15 amino acids. From germline, CDR1 is SNHLY and CDR2 FYNNEI. J was trimmed by 1 base and V by 5 bases; bases with no gene match: 2. The CDR3 nucleotides read TGTGCCAGCAGTCGGACTAGCGGGGCCCAAGAGACCCAGTACTTC. It encodes CASSRTSGAQETQYF. Variable domain in full (rest from reference TRBV2 and TRBJ2-5): EPEVTQTPSHQVTQMGQEVILRCVPISNHLYFYWYRQILGQKVEFLVSFYNNEISEKSEIFDDQFSVERPDGSNFTLKIRSTKLEDSAMYFCASSRTSGAQETQYFGPGTRLLVL.

In its sample, this clonotype was seen a few times. V gene TRBV29-1 combines with J gene TRBJ2-3; D perhaps matches TRBD2 (6 bases). The V gene lost 7 bases and the J gene lost 0 bases, with 14 bases spanning the gap. This CDR3 spans 14 amino acids. CDR1 and CDR2 from the germline V gene are SQVTM and ANQGSEA. CDR3 DNA sequence: TGCAGCGCCACGGAGGGGCGAAGCACAGATACGCAGTATTTT. Its protein product is CSATEGRSTDTQYF.